This TCR beta chain is drawn from a study of blood T cell repertoires in COVID-19. Study as a whole: Samples came from the United States, Italy and Spain, spanning acute and convalescent COVID-19. Sources were T cells, B-cell-depleted T cells, or PBMCs; the material itself was cDNA or gDNA.

Per germline, CDR1 KGHSH and CDR2 LQKENI. CDR3 size: 14 residues. The V and J ends lost 5 bases and 2 bases, in that order; junction bases with no gene match: 4. This clone is a singleton in its sample. As originally analysed: For nucleated cells, counts were estimated from reference gene primer amplification. Clones were sequenced by immunoSEQ multiplex PCR, and TCRdb holds only the in-frame ones, with some missing. D and trimming come from the DNA, and the V and J calls and clone size come from that table. Altogether 250,000 or so clones are present, 70% to 90% being singletons, with the ten largest covering over 1.2%.

This receptor was taken from an elderly man with acute or convalescent COVID-19. The V gene is TRBV18, the J gene TRBJ2-7, with 9 bases that match TRBD2. The sequencing sample was made of peripheral blood. DNA of the CDR3: TGTGCCAGCTCAACCCCTAGCGGGACCTACGAGCAGTACTTC. This gives the protein CASSTPSGTYEQYF. The full variable domain, its missing parts supplied by reference TRBV18 and TRBJ2-7, is NAGVMQNPRHLVRRRGQEARLRCSPMKGHSHVYWYRQLPEEGLKFMVYLQKENIIDESGMPKERFSAEFPKEGPSILRIQQVVRGDSAAYFCASSTPSGTYEQYFGPGTRLTVT.